Presented here are 8 T cell receptor beta chains from one specimen sequenced in a study of blood T cell repertoires in COVID-19. Method: immunoSEQ multiplex PCR; TCRdb's copy keeps in-frame clones and lacks some. The sample lists around 220,000 clones, roughly 84% occurring once. Sequencing was done on a sample of PBMCs or T cells enriched from blood (not recorded which). These TCRs come from a middle-aged woman who had recovered from COVID-19.

The chain carries TRBV7-2 and TRBJ2-2; 7 nucleotides agree with TRBD1. V shed 5 bases and J 5 bases; nucleotides not matched to a gene: 14. Germline values: CDR1 SGHTA, CDR2 FQGNSA. This CDR3 comprises 17 residues. The CDR3 DNA follows: TGTGCCAGCAGCCGGGCCAGGCCCAGGGGGTCTACCGGGGAGCTGTTTTTT. It translates to CASSRARPRGSTGELFF.

V usage is TRBV6-2 or TRBV6-3 and J usage is TRBJ2-2, with D possibly matching TRBD1 (5 bases). Looked up from germline, CDR1 is MNHEY and CDR2 is SVGEGT. Trimming left V 3 bases short and J 0 bases short, with 8 bases between. The CDR3 is 15 amino acids. CDR3 sequence reads: CASSYRTSNTGELFF. CDR3 bases: TGTGCCAGCAGTTATAGGACATCGAACACCGGGGAGCTGTTTTTT.

The chain employs TRBV11-2 and TRBJ1-3; possibly TRBD1 for D (5 bases). The germline V and J ends were trimmed by 2 bases and 2 bases, with 10 bases remaining between them. The CDR3 is made up of 15 amino acids. Per the germline V gene, CDR1 is SGHAT and CDR2 is FQNNGV. Written as DNA, the CDR3 is TGTGCCAGCAGCTTATCGGACATGGCTGGAAACACCATATATTTT. Its protein is CASSLSDMAGNTIYF.

The chain is built from TRBV30 and TRBJ1-2; the match to TRBD1 covers 8 bases. There are 13 residues in the CDR3. With 5 bases clipped from V and 3 bases from J, the junction kept 5 bases outside the gene matches. Germline assignment: CDR1 GTSNPN and CDR2 SVGIG (reference sequence). The DNA for the CDR3 is TGTGCCTGGCAGGACAGGGTCGACTATGGCTACACCTTC. It encodes CAWQDRVDYGYTF.

V gene TRBV27 combines with J gene TRBJ1-2; D is uncertain. Germline CDR1 reads MNHEY; CDR2 reads SMNVEV (reference sequence). This CDR3 has 14 residues. With 5 bases removed from V and 5 bases from J, the gap between germline ends came to 15 bases. In nucleotides, the CDR3 is TGTGCCAGCAGTACGACGTTGGGGAGATATGGCTACACCTTC. It encodes CASSTTLGRYGYTF.

The chain employs TRBV7-9 and TRBJ2-5; TRBD1 matches at 11 bases. The CDR3 spans 15 residues. Germline V gives CDR1 SEHNR, CDR2 FQNEAQ (reference sequence). Losses at the gene ends were 3 bases for V and 3 bases for J; bases not matched to a gene: 3. The CDR3 reads CASSLDRGRKETQYF. DNA for the CDR3: TGTGCCAGCAGCTTGGACAGGGGGCGAAAAGAGACCCAGTACTTC.

J is TRBJ2-1 and V is TRBV7-2, with 10 positions matching TRBD2. Germline V gene data show CDR1 as SGHTA and CDR2 as FQGNSA. V lost 3 bases and J lost 6; bases outside the gene matches: 5. The CDR3 spans 15 residues. The CDR3 sequence is CASSFGTSEGNEQFF. The DNA of the CDR3 is TGTGCCAGCAGCTTTGGGACTAGCGAGGGCAATGAGCAGTTCTTC. Based on the CDR3 plus reference TRBV7-2 and TRBJ2-1, the full variable domain is GAGVSQSPSNKVTEKGKDVELRCDPISGHTALYWYRQSLGQGLEFLIYFQGNSAPDKSGLPSDRFSAERTGGSVSTLTIQRTQQEDSAVYLCASSFGTSEGNEQFFGPGTRLTVL.

This clone was found a few times. The rearrangement uses TRBV5-1 and TRBJ2-3; possibly TRBD2 for D (5 bases). V gave up 1 base and J gave up 6 bases, with 18 bases separating them. The CDR3 totals 16 residues. Looked up from germline, CDR1 is SGHRS and CDR2 is YFSETQ. The CDR3 DNA sequence: TGCGCCAGCAGCTTGATGGGCGGGCTCGGGTCGGATACGCAGTATTTT. It yields the protein CASSLMGGLGSDTQYF. The full variable domain, in which reference TRBV5-1 and TRBJ2-3 provide the parts outside the CDR3, is KAGVTQTPRYLIKTRGQQVTLSCSPISGHRSVSWYQQTPGQGLQFLFEYFSETQRNKGNFPGRFSGRQFSNSRSEMNVSTLELGDSALYLCASSLMGGLGSDTQYFGPGTRLTVL.